This T cell receptor (beta chain) came from a study of beta chain features in type 1 diabetes. Study results and caveats: Type 1 diabetes patients had fewer VDJ junction insertions and more deletions. Shortening of TCRB CDR3s, moderate but significant, appeared in all four CD4+ subsets of Type 1 diabetes patients.

Every single donor gave one heparinised blood draw, and these averaged about 116 mL. On this clone: The antigen is not known.

The CDR3 sequence is 15 residues long. The germline V gene encodes CDR1 SEHNR and CDR2 FQNEAQ (reference sequence). V dropped 3 bases and J dropped 4; count of bases not matched to a gene: 7. Expressed TCRB transcripts were sequenced, since all the RNA that had been isolated was reverse transcribed. TCRdb keeps only in-frame clones here, not all; method: immunoSEQ multiplex PCR. The table lists around 240,000 clones, about a sixth of them singletons. The material sequenced was naive CD4+ T cells from blood. This rearrangement joins TRBV7-9 to TRBJ1-2, with 8 positions matching TRBD1. This TCR was sampled from a man aged 25 to 40 with type 1 diabetes. The CDR3 bases are TGTGCCAGCAGCTTTGGTAGGACAGGGCTCTATGGCTACACCTTC. This gives the protein CASSFGRTGLYGYTF.